Listed below are T cell receptor beta chains from one sample, sequenced in a study of blood T cell repertoires in COVID-19. The assay was immunoSEQ multiplex PCR, and TCRdb's table has in-frame clones only and misses some. The repertoire includes approximately 110,000 clones, 82% of them detected once, and roughly 8.2% sits in the top ten. The sample was peripheral blood. The receptor set was obtained from a man between 70 and 80 years old with acute or convalescent COVID-19. CDR3s include the opening cysteine and the closing phenylalanine or tryptophan. D genes are given only for firm matches. Only part of the rows carry a size: once, few, many, or a class if the clone is expanded.

v_gene	abundance	d_gene	j_gene	CDR3nt	CDR3aa
TRBV7-6	NA	TRBD1	TRBJ2-5	TGTGCCAGCAGGGTAGGACAGGGGCCCGAGACCCAGTACTTC	CASRVGQGPETQYF
TRBV7-9	NA	NA	TRBJ2-7	TGTGCCAGCACCCCAGGGGCCTACGAGCAGTACTTC	CASTPGAYEQYF
TRBV5-5	NA	NA	TRBJ2-7	TGTGCCAGCAGCTTGGCCAGTCTCTACGAGCAGTACTTC	CASSLASLYEQYF
TRBV6-5	NA	TRBD1	TRBJ2-1	TGTGCCAGCAAGAAGATTGGACAGGGGTGGAATGAGCAGTTCTTC	CASKKIGQGWNEQFF
TRBV10-3	NA	NA	TRBJ1-2	TGTGCCATCACAGGGGAATTGGGGTATGGCTACACCTTC	CAITGELGYGYTF
TRBV7-8	NA	TRBD1	TRBJ2-1	TGTGCCAGCAGCTTAGAGGGGGCGAATGAGCAGTTCTTC	CASSLEGANEQFF
TRBV6-5	NA	TRBD1	TRBJ2-6	TGTGCCAGCAGAGACAGGGGCTCGGGGGCCAACGTCCTGACTTTC	CASRDRGSGANVLTF
TRBV3-1/TRBV3-2	NA	NA	TRBJ1-4	TGTGCCAGCAGAGAACAGGGACTAGCTGAAAAACTGTTTTTT	CASREQGLAEKLFF
TRBV5-1	few	NA	TRBJ2-7	TGCGCCAGCAGCTCGGGACTGGGCTACGAGCAGTACTTC	CASSSGLGYEQYF
TRBV7-3	NA	NA	TRBJ2-2	TGTGCCAGCAGCTTTAGCGGCACCGGGGAGCTGTTTTTT	CASSFSGTGELFF
TRBV5-5	NA	TRBD1	TRBJ1-2	TGTGCCAGCAGCCACAGACAGGGATCAAACTATGGCTACACCTTC	CASSHRQGSNYGYTF
TRBV5-1	NA	TRBD2	TRBJ2-1	TGCGCCAGCAGCCGCAGTGGGTCTAGCGGCTCCTACAATGAGCAGTTCTTC	CASSRSGSSGSYNEQFF
TRBV6-2/TRBV6-3	NA	NA	TRBJ1-5	TGTGCCAGCAGTTACTCGCCTCCTCGCCGGGTTTTTGATAGCAATCAGCCCCAGCATTTT	CASSYSPPRRVFDSNQPQHF
TRBV30	NA	NA	TRBJ1-2	TGTGCCTGGAGTGTCCAGGGTTTCGGCTATGGCTACACCTTC	CAWSVQGFGYGYTF
TRBV30	NA	NA	TRBJ2-3	TGTGCCTGGAGGACAGACACAGATACGCAGTATTTT	CAWRTDTDTQYF
TRBV14	NA	TRBD1	TRBJ1-6	TGTGCCAGCAGCTGGGACAGGGGTAATTCACCCCTCCACTTT	CASSWDRGNSPLHF
TRBV5-6	NA	NA	TRBJ2-5	TGTGCCAGCAGCTTTAAGGGAATAGCGGAGACCCAGTACTTC	CASSFKGIAETQYF
TRBV7-9	NA	NA	TRBJ2-5	TGTGCCAGCAGCCCTATTCAAGAGACCCAGTACTTC	CASSPIQETQYF
TRBV7-9	NA	NA	TRBJ2-2	TGTGCCAGCAGCCTCCTGAGGACCGGGGAGCTGTTTTTT	CASSLLRTGELFF
TRBV19	NA	NA	TRBJ2-7	TGTGCCAGTAGTATGGAGGCGCGGGTCGAGCAGTACTTC	CASSMEARVEQYF
TRBV28	few	TRBD1	TRBJ1-5	TGTGCCACCAACCTCCTTGGACAGGGGAGCAATCAGCCCCAGCATTTT	CATNLLGQGSNQPQHF
TRBV2	NA	TRBD2	TRBJ2-2	TGTGCCAGCAGCCAGGGAGGGTACACCGGGGAGCTGTTTTTT	CASSQGGYTGELFF
TRBV20-1	NA	NA	TRBJ2-3	TGCAGTGCTAGTACAGGCACAGATACGCAGTATTTT	CSASTGTDTQYF